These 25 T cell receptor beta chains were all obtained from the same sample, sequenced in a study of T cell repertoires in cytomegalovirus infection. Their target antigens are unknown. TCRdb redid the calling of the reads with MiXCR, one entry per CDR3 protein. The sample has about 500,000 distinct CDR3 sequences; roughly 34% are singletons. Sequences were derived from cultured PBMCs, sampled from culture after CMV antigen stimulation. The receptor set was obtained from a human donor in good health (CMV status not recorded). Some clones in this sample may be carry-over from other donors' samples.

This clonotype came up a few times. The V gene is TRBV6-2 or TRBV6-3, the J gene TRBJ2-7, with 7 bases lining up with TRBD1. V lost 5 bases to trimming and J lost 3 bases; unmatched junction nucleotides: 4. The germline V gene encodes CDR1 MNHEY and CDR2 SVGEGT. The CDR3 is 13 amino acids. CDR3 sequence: CASSRDSNYEQYV. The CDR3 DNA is TGTGCCAGCAGTCGGGACAGCAACTACGAGCAGTACGTC.

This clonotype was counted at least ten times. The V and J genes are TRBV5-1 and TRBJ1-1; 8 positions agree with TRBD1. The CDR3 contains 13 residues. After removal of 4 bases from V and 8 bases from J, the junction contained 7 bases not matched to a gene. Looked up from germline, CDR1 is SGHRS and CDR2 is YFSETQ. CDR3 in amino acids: CASSQGQGAEAFF. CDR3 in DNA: TGCGCCAGCAGCCAAGGGCAGGGGGCGGAAGCTTTCTTT.

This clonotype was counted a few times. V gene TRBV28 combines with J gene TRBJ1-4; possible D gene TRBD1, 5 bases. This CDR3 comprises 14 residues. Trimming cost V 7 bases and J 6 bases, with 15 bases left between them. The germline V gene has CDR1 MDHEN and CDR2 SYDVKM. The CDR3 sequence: CASNRRAGHEKLFF. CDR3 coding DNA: TGTGCCAGCAACAGGAGGGCAGGGCATGAAAAACTGTTTTTT.

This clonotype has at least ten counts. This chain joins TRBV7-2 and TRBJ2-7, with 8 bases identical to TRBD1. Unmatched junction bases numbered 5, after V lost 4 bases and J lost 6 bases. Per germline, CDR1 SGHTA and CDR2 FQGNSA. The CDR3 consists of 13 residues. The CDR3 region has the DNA TGTGCCAGCAGCTCCAATACAGGGGGCGAGCAGTACTTC. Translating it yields CASSSNTGGEQYF.

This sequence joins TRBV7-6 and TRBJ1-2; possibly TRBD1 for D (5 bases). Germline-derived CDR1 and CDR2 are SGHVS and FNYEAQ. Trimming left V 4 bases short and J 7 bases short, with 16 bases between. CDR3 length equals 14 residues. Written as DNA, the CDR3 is TGTGCCAGCAGCTCGCCTTCTACAGGTGGTGGCTACACCTTC. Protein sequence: CASSSPSTGGGYTF.

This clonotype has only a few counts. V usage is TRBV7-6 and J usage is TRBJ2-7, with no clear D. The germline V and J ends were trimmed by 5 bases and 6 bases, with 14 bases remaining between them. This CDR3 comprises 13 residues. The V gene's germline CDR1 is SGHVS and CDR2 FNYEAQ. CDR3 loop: CASSPSGVAEQYF. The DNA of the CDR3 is TGTGCCAGCAGCCCCTCAGGAGTAGCCGAGCAGTACTTC.

In DNA, the CDR3 is TGTGCCAGCAGCACCGGGACCCGAGGTTTCAATGAGCAGTTCTTC. This gives the protein CASSTGTRGFNEQFF. V and J are TRBV7-3 and TRBJ2-1; D is possibly TRBD1 or TRBD2 (5 bases each). The CDR3 runs to 15 residues. Between the trimmed V and J ends, which lost 5 bases and 6 bases, there was a span of 17 bases. Germline lookup yields CDR1 SGHTA and CDR2 FQGTGA.

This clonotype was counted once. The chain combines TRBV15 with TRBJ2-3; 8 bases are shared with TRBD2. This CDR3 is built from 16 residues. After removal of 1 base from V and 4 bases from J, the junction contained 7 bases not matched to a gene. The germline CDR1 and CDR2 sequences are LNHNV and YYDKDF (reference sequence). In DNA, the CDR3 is TGTGCCACCAGCAGAGGCGGGGCGGGAGGAGCAGATACGCAGTATTTT. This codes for CATSRGGAGGADTQYF.

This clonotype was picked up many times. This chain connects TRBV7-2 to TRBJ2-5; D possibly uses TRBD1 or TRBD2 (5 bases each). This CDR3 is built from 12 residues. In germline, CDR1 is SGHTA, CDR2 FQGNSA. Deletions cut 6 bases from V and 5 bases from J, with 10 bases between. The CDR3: CASRRGGETQYF. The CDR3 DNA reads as TGTGCCAGCAGGAGGGGTGGGGAGACCCAGTACTTC.

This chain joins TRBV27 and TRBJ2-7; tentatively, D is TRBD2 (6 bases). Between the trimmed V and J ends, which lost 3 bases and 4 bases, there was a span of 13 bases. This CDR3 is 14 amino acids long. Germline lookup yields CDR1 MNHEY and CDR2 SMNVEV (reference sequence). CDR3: CASSFRERGYEQYF. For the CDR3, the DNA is TGTGCCAGCAGTTTTCGGGAGAGAGGATACGAGCAGTACTTC.

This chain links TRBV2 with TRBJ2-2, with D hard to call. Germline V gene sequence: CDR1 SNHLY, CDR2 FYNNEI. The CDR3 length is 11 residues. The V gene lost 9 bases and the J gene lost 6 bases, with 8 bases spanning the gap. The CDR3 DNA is TGTGCCAGTACAGCCTCCGGGGAGCTGTTTTTT. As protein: CASTASGELFF.

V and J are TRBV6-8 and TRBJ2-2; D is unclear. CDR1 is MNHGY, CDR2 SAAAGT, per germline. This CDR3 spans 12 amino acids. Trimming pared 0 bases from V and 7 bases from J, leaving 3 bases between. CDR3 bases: TGTGCCAGCAGTTACTCGGGCGGGGAGCTGTTTTTT. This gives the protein CASSYSGGELFF.

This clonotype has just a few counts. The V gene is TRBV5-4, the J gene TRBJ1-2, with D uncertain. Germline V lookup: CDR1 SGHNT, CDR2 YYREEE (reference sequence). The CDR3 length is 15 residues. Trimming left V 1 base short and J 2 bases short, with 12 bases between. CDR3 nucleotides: TGTGCCAGCAGCTTGATCACCGTTAAAAACTATGGCTACACCTTC. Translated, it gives CASSLITVKNYGYTF.

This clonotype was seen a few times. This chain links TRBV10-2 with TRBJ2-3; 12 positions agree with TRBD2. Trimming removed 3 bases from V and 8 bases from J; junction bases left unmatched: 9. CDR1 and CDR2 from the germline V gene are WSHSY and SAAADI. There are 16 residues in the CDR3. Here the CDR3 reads CASSDPRTSGIGTQYF. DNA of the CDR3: TGCGCCAGCAGTGACCCCCGGACTAGCGGGATAGGTACGCAGTATTTT.

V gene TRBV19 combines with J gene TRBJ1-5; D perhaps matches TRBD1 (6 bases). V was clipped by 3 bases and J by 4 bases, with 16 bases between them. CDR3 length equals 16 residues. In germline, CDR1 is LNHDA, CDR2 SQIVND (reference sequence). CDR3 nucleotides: TGTGCCAGTAGTATGATCAAGGACAGCCTTAATCAGCCCCAGCATTTT. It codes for CASSMIKDSLNQPQHF. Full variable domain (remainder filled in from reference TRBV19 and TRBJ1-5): DGGITQSPKYLFRKEGQNVTLSCEQNLNHDAMYWYRQDPGQGLRLIYYSQIVNDFQKGDIAEGYSVSREKKESFPLTVTSAQKNPTAFYLCASSMIKDSLNQPQHFGDGTRLSIL.

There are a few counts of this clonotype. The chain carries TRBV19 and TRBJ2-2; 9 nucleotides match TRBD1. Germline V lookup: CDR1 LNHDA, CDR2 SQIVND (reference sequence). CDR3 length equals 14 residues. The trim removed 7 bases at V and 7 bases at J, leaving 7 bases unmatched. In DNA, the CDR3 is TGTGCCAGTAAGATACAGGGGGCAGGCGGGGAGCTGTTTTTT. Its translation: CASKIQGAGGELFF. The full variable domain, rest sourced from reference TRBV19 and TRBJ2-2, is DGGITQSPKYLFRKEGQNVTLSCEQNLNHDAMYWYRQDPGQGLRLIYYSQIVNDFQKGDIAEGYSVSREKKESFPLTVTSAQKNPTAFYLCASKIQGAGGELFFGEGSRLTVL.

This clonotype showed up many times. CDR3 residues: CASSLEGFSNQPQHF. The CDR3 DNA reads TGTGCCAGCAGCTTGGAGGGTTTTAGCAATCAGCCCCAGCATTTT. The chain carries TRBV7-2 and TRBJ1-5; the D is unclear. Germline lookup yields CDR1 SGHTA and CDR2 FQGNSA. V was clipped by 3 bases and J by 0 bases, with 9 bases between them. The CDR3 sequence is 15 residues long.

DNA for the CDR3: TGTGCCAGTAGTATAGATTCGAGGGTATATGGCTACACCTTC. Translating gives CASSIDSRVYGYTF. The chain links TRBV19 to TRBJ1-2, with D unclear. Germline lookup yields CDR1 LNHDA and CDR2 SQIVND (reference sequence). The CDR3 is 14 amino acids. Trimming removed 0 bases at V and 5 bases at J, with 10 bases between.

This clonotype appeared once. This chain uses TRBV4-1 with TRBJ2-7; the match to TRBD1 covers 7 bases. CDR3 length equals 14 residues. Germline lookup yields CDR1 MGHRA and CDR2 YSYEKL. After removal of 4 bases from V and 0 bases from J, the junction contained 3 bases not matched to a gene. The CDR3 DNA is TGCGCCAGCAGCCCGGACAGGAGCTCCTACGAGCAGTACTTC. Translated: CASSPDRSSYEQYF.

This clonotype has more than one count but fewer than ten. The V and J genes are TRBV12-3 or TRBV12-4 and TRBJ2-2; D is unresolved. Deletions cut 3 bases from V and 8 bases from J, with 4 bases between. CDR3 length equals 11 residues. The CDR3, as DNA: TGTGCCAGCAGTTTCCGTGGGGAGCTGTTTTTT. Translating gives CASSFRGELFF.

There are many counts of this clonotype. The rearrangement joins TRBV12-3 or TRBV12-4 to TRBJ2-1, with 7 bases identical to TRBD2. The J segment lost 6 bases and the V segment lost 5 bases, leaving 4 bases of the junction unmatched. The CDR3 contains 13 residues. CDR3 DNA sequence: TGTGCCAGCAGTCCCCGCGGGGGCAATGAGCAGTTCTTC. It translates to CASSPRGGNEQFF.

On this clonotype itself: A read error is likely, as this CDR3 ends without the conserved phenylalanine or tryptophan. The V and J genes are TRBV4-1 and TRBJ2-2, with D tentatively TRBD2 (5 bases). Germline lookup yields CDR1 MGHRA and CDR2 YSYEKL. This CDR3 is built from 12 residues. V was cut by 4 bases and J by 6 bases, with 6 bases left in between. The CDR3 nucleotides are TGCGCCAGCAGCCCCGGGGCCGGGGAGCTGTTTCTT. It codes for CASSPGAGELFL.

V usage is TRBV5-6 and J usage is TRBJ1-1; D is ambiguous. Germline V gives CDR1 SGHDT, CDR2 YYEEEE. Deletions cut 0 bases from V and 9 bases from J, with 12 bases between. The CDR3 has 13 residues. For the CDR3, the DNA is TGTGCCAGCAGCTTGGAAGGGCGCGATAAAGCTTTCTTT. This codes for CASSLEGRDKAFF.

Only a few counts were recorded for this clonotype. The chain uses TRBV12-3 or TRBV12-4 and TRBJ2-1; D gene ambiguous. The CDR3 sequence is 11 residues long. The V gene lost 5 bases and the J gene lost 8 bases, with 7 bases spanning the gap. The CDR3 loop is CASSGRDEQFF. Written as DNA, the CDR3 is TGTGCCAGCAGTGGTCGGGATGAGCAGTTCTTC.

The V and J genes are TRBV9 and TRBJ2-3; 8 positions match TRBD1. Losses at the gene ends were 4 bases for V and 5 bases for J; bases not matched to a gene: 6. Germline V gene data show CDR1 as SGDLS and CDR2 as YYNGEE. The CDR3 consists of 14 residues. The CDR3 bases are TGTGCCAGCAGCAGGACAGGGAGAGTAGATACGCAGTATTTT. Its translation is CASSRTGRVDTQYF.